The 20 T cell receptor beta chains presented below share a single source sample, sequenced in a study of T cells in Graves' hyperthyroidism and ophthalmopathy. The investigators amplified TCR beta CDR3 regions from RNA transcripts. When the TCR CDR3 underwent first-round RT-PCR, the HTBI primer set was used. TCRdb recomputed calls from the multiplex PCR reads with MiXCR, one row per CDR3 protein. The table includes over 700,000 distinct CDR3 sequences, around a sixth detected once. The sample comprised blood. These receptors were taken from a woman aged 50 to 65 with Graves' hyperthyroidism that later progressed to Graves' ophthalmopathy.

This clonotype was recorded many times. This chain connects TRBV5-1 to TRBJ2-7, with D tentatively TRBD1 (6 bases). The CDR3 runs 14 residues. The germline V gene has CDR1 SGHRS and CDR2 YFSETQ. Trimming shortened V by 2 bases and J by 5 bases, and 14 bases separated the two germline ends. The CDR3 DNA reads as TGCGCCAGCAGCTTAGCCGGGACATCGGACGAGCAGTACTTC. The encoded protein is CASSLAGTSDEQYF.

This clonotype showed up many times. The V call is TRBV3-1, the J call TRBJ1-6; no clear D gene. V lost 2 bases to trimming and J lost 4 bases, with 6 bases between them. CDR1 LGHDT and CDR2 YNNKEL come from the germline V gene (reference sequence). The CDR3 consists of 14 residues. The CDR3 region is CASSQPRYNSPLHF. In DNA form, the CDR3 reads TGTGCCAGCAGCCAACCCCGGTATAATTCACCCCTCCACTTT. Full variable domain (missing parts from reference TRBV3-1 and TRBJ1-6): DTAVSQTPKYLVTQMGNDKSIKCEQNLGHDTMYWYKQDSKKFLKIMFSYNNKELIINETVPNRFSPKSPDKAHLNLHINSLELGDSAVYFCASSQPRYNSPLHFGNGTRLTVT.

This clonotype was detected many times. The chain links TRBV11-2 to TRBJ1-1; D is unclear. V was trimmed by 3 bases and J by 5 bases, leaving 16 bases between them. CDR1 and CDR2 (germline): SGHAT, FQNNGV. This CDR3 comprises 15 residues. The CDR3 DNA reads as TGTGCCAGCAGCTTCTTTGGCGGTGGGGAAACTGAAGCTTTCTTT. Translation: CASSFFGGGETEAFF.

This rearrangement joins TRBV29-1 to TRBJ1-1; D is undetermined. V was pared by 6 bases and J by 1 base, with 9 bases between. The CDR3 totals 12 residues. Germline loops: CDR1 SQVTM, CDR2 ANQGSEA. In nucleotides, the CDR3 is TGCAGCGTCCTCTCTTGGAACACTGAAGCTTTCTTT. This translates into CSVLSWNTEAFF.

This chain connects TRBV5-4 to TRBJ2-2; TRBD1 agrees at 12 bases. The germline V gene encodes CDR1 SGHNT and CDR2 YYREEE (reference sequence). The CDR3 covers 16 residues. After removal of 4 bases from V and 7 bases from J, the junction contained 8 bases not matched to a gene. The chain's CDR3 is CASSPGTGGLSGELFF. The CDR3 coding sequence is TGTGCCAGCAGCCCCGGGACAGGGGGCCTGAGCGGGGAGCTGTTTTTT.

This clonotype was seen ten or more times. This chain uses TRBV12-3 or TRBV12-4 with TRBJ1-4; the match to TRBD1 covers 9 bases. The CDR3 runs to 14 residues. The ends lost 5 bases at V and 7 bases at J; junction bases unmatched: 5. The CDR3 nucleotides read TGTGCCAGCAGTCCAAAACAGGGGGCTGAAAAACTGTTTTTT. It yields the protein CASSPKQGAEKLFF.

V and J are TRBV7-2 and TRBJ1-1, with 7 nucleotides matching TRBD1. The CDR3 spans 14 residues. With V trimmed by 4 bases and J by 8 bases, 10 bases remained unmatched. Germline assignment: CDR1 SGHTA and CDR2 FQGNSA. The CDR3 DNA sequence: TGTGCCAGCAGCTCCGTAACGACAGGGCCGGAAGCTTTCTTT. As protein: CASSSVTTGPEAFF.

This clonotype was seen at least ten times. The genes are TRBV2 and TRBJ2-7; possibly TRBD1 for D (6 bases). Trimming left V 0 bases short and J 3 bases short, with 15 bases between. Germline loops: CDR1 SNHLY, CDR2 FYNNEI. CDR3 length: 16 residues. The DNA for the CDR3 is TGTGCCAGCAGTGAAGCTCCAGGCACAGGGAGCTACGAGCAGTACTTC. This sequence encodes CASSEAPGTGSYEQYF.

This clonotype was observed at least ten times. CDR3 DNA: TGTGCCAGCAGCCAAGATGAAAAGGTGGTCTATGGCTACACCTTC. Protein sequence: CASSQDEKVVYGYTF. The chain links TRBV3-1 to TRBJ1-2; D uncertain. V was shortened by 0 bases and J by 4 bases, with 12 bases between the two germline ends. Germline V CDR1 and CDR2: LGHDT, YNNKEL (reference sequence). The CDR3 loop spans 15 amino acids.

The table lists this clonotype with a few counts. The gene calls are TRBV6-2 or TRBV6-3 and TRBJ2-1; 10 nucleotides line up with TRBD2. The CDR3 extends over 14 amino acids. Germline V gene sequence: CDR1 MNHEY, CDR2 SVGEGT. V lost 6 bases and J lost 8; bases outside the gene matches: 7. In nucleotides, the CDR3 is TGTGCCAGCAGGGGACTAGCGAGGGAGGATGAGCAGTTCTTC. It yields the protein CASRGLAREDEQFF.

This clonotype was counted only a few times. The chain recombines TRBV7-9 with TRBJ2-3; 7 bases are shared with TRBD2. Looked up from germline, CDR1 is SEHNR and CDR2 is FQNEAQ (reference sequence). The CDR3 has 14 amino acids. V shed 11 bases, J shed 4 bases, and the junction held 12 bases outside the gene matches. This chain's CDR3 is CAGASERGPDTQYF. As DNA, the CDR3 is TGTGCCGGAGCGTCCGAGCGGGGCCCAGATACGCAGTATTTT. Using reference TRBV7-9 and TRBJ2-3 for the parts outside the CDR3, the full variable domain is DTGVSQNPRHKITKRGQNVTFRCDPISEHNRLYWYRQTLGQGPEFLTYFQNEAQLEKSRLLSDRFSAERPKGSFSTLEIQRTEQGDSAMYLCAGASERGPDTQYFGPGTRLTVL.

V is TRBV6-1 and J is TRBJ2-4; no reliable D call. The V gene lost 0 bases and the J gene lost 9 bases, with 9 bases spanning the gap. Germline loops: CDR1 MNHNS, CDR2 SASEGT. The CDR3 has 13 amino acids. CDR3 DNA sequence: TGTGCCAGCAGTGAAGCCAGCTCCCCCATTCAGTACTTC. Translated: CASSEASSPIQYF.

This clonotype was seen more than once but under ten times. J is TRBJ1-1 and V is TRBV27, with 9 nucleotides matching TRBD1. From germline, CDR1 is MNHEY and CDR2 SMNVEV (reference sequence). With 5 bases clipped from V and 11 bases from J, the junction kept 9 bases outside the gene matches. The CDR3 is made up of 13 amino acids. In DNA, the CDR3 is TGTGCCAGCAGTCACCGGGACAGGGCACGCGCTTTCTTT. Translated: CASSHRDRARAFF.

This clonotype was counted many times. The genes are TRBV20-1 and TRBJ1-4; a weak D match, TRBD1 (6 bases). Germline V gives CDR1 DFQATT, CDR2 SNEGSKA (reference sequence). V lost 3 bases and J 7 bases, leaving 12 bases between the germline ends. The CDR3 contains 13 residues. The CDR3, as DNA: TGCAGTGCTAGTCTCCCAGGGGTTGAAAAACTGTTTTTT. This translates into CSASLPGVEKLFF.

This clonotype appeared many times. This chain joins TRBV3-1 and TRBJ1-2; D may be TRBD1 (5 bases). V lost 3 bases, J lost 3 bases, and 11 bases lay in between. CDR1 is LGHDT and CDR2 is YNNKEL in the germline V gene (reference sequence). There are 14 residues in the CDR3. CDR3 loop: CASSQSETDYGYTF. CDR3 coding DNA: TGTGCCAGCAGCCAGTCTGAGACAGACTATGGCTACACCTTC.

Concerning this clonotype itself: Just one base apart from a much larger clone, this may be a read error. The J gene is TRBJ2-7, the V gene TRBV20-1, with D hard to call. The V end was cut by 6 bases, the J end by 3 bases, with 18 bases between. Germline assignment: CDR1 DFQATT and CDR2 SNEGSKA (reference sequence). The CDR3 contains 14 residues. CDR3 in DNA: TGCAGTGCCACAAGCTTGGACGGGTACTACGAGCAGTACTTC. Translating gives CSATSLDGYYEQYF.

The rearrangement links TRBV6-2 or TRBV6-3 to TRBJ1-5, with 12 bases that match TRBD1. CDR1 is MNHEY, CDR2 SVGEGT, per germline. There are 15 residues in the CDR3. Germline trimming cut 6 bases from V and 7 bases from J; bases unmatched to any gene: 7. The CDR3 region has the DNA TGTGCCAGCAGGTCCGGGACAGGGGGCGCCCAGCCCCAGCATTTT. Amino acids: CASRSGTGGAQPQHF.

The chain has TRBV20-1 and TRBJ2-3; the D gene is possibly TRBD1 (7 bases). The CDR3 length is 13 residues. The V gene lost 1 base and the J gene lost 4 bases, with 9 bases spanning the gap. Germline CDR1 DFQATT, CDR2 SNEGSKA (reference sequence). The CDR3 here is CSARGGTADTQYF. For the CDR3, the DNA is TGCAGTGCTAGAGGCGGGACAGCAGATACGCAGTATTTT.

This clonotype was recorded at least ten times. CDR3 sequence reads: CASSPPGGVAGADTQYF. The CDR3 nucleotides are TGTGCCAGCAGCCCGCCGGGGGGAGTAGCGGGGGCAGATACGCAGTATTTT. The genes are TRBV7-3 and TRBJ2-3; 9 bases map to TRBD2. This CDR3 has 17 amino acids. Germline V gene data show CDR1 as SGHTA and CDR2 as FQGTGA. V shed 5 bases and J 4 bases; nucleotides not matched to a gene: 13.

This clonotype was recorded many times. The gene calls are TRBV5-1 and TRBJ1-1; D not resolved. This CDR3 is 13 amino acids long. Germline CDR1 SGHRS, CDR2 YFSETQ. V was shortened by 0 bases and J by 5 bases, with 8 bases between the two germline ends. CDR3 coding DNA: TGCGCCAGCAGCTTGGTGTGGGAGACTGAAGCTTTCTTT. It yields the protein CASSLVWETEAFF.